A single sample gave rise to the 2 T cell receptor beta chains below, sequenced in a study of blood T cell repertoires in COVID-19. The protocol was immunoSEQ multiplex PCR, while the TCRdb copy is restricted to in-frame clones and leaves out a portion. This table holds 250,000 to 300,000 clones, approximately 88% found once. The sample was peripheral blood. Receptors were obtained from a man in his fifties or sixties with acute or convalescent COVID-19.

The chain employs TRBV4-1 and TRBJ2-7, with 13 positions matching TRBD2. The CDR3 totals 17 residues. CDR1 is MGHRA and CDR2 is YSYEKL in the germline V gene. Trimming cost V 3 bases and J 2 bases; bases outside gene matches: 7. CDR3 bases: TGCGCCAGCAGCCATCGACTAGCGGGGGGAACCCCCTACGAGCAGTACTTC. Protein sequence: CASSHRLAGGTPYEQYF.

Here the CDR3 DNA reads TGTGCCAGTAGTCCAAACGGGGGGAACACTGAAGCTTTCTTT. It encodes CASSPNGGNTEAFF. The chain combines TRBV19 with TRBJ1-1; a weak D match, TRBD1 (5 bases). The CDR3 contains 14 residues. The V and J ends lost 5 bases and 1 base respectively, with 11 bases between them. Germline V gives CDR1 LNHDA, CDR2 SQIVND (reference sequence).